The rows below give T cell receptor beta chains drawn from one sample of a study of blood T cell repertoires in COVID-19. The method was immunoSEQ multiplex PCR; TCRdb's version includes in-frame clones alone and lacks a portion of them. The sample carries about 220,000 clones, roughly 80% recorded once. Sequenced material: peripheral blood. Every receptor here comes from a woman in her 40s with active or convalescent COVID-19. Each CDR3 is given with its conserved first and last residue. The order of the fields is CDR3 DNA, CDR3 protein, V gene, D gene, J gene, clone size. The D gene is left open where the match is weak. A row's size may be missing; if present it is once, few, many or a size class.

cdr3_nt: TGTGCCAGCAGTCCTACAGGGGGGGCGAAGACTGAAGCTTTCTTT; cdr3_aa: CASSPTGGAKTEAFF; v_call: TRBV2; d_call: TRBD1; j_call: TRBJ1-1; clone_size: NA
cdr3_nt: TGTGCCAGTAGTCCGCAAGCGGCTGGCTACACCTTC; cdr3_aa: CASSPQAAGYTF; v_call: TRBV19; d_call: NA; j_call: TRBJ1-2; clone_size: NA
cdr3_nt: TGTGCCAGTAGTATTGGTTTTCGGCAGGGAAATATTCATGGCTACACCTTC; cdr3_aa: CASSIGFRQGNIHGYTF; v_call: TRBV19; d_call: NA; j_call: TRBJ1-2; clone_size: NA
cdr3_nt: TGCGCCAGCAGCTTGGAGGTGACTAGTGGTTATAATGAGCAGTTCTTC; cdr3_aa: CASSLEVTSGYNEQFF; v_call: TRBV5-1; d_call: NA; j_call: TRBJ2-1; clone_size: NA
cdr3_nt: TGTGCCAGCAGCTTGGGACTATCCTCGGATTCACCCCTCCACTTT; cdr3_aa: CASSLGLSSDSPLHF; v_call: TRBV5-6; d_call: NA; j_call: TRBJ1-6; clone_size: NA
cdr3_nt: TGTGCCAGCAGCCAAGGACAGAATTCACCCCTCCACTTT; cdr3_aa: CASSQGQNSPLHF; v_call: TRBV3-1/TRBV3-2; d_call: NA; j_call: TRBJ1-6; clone_size: few
cdr3_nt: TGTGCCAGTAGTGACAGGGCCCATGAGCAGTTCTTC; cdr3_aa: CASSDRAHEQFF; v_call: TRBV19; d_call: TRBD1; j_call: TRBJ2-1; clone_size: NA
cdr3_nt: TGTGCCAGTTTGTCTACAGGGTCCGGAAATTCACCCCTCCACTTT; cdr3_aa: CASLSTGSGNSPLHF; v_call: TRBV19; d_call: NA; j_call: TRBJ1-6; clone_size: NA
cdr3_nt: TGTGCCACCAGTGATCGAAATAGCGGGGACGACACAGATACGCAGTATTTT; cdr3_aa: CATSDRNSGDDTDTQYF; v_call: TRBV24-1; d_call: TRBD2; j_call: TRBJ2-3; clone_size: NA
cdr3_nt: TGTGCCAGCGGGACAGAGAATAACTATGGCTACACCTTC; cdr3_aa: CASGTENNYGYTF; v_call: TRBV3-1/TRBV3-2; d_call: TRBD1; j_call: TRBJ1-2; clone_size: NA
cdr3_nt: TGTGCCAGCAGCTTAGGTCGTACTAGCGGGGGGGCGTCCTACAATGAGCAGTTCTTC; cdr3_aa: CASSLGRTSGGASYNEQFF; v_call: TRBV11-3; d_call: TRBD2; j_call: TRBJ2-1; clone_size: NA
cdr3_nt: TGTGCCAGCAGCGTACAACAGGGAAGGGGAGAGCAGTACTTC; cdr3_aa: CASSVQQGRGEQYF; v_call: TRBV9; d_call: NA; j_call: TRBJ2-7; clone_size: once
cdr3_nt: TGTGCCACAGGGGATCTAGCGGGGGGTAAAACCTACGAGCAGTACTTC; cdr3_aa: CATGDLAGGKTYEQYF; v_call: TRBV27; d_call: TRBD2; j_call: TRBJ2-7; clone_size: NA
cdr3_nt: TGTGCCAGCAGCCTTACAGGCTACGAGCAGTACTTC; cdr3_aa: CASSLTGYEQYF; v_call: TRBV14; d_call: NA; j_call: TRBJ2-7; clone_size: few
cdr3_nt: TGTGCCATCAGGATTACAGGGCTCTCGGGTGGCTACACCTTC; cdr3_aa: CAIRITGLSGGYTF; v_call: TRBV10-3; d_call: NA; j_call: TRBJ1-2; clone_size: NA
cdr3_nt: TGTGCCAGCAGCTTGCAGCGGGGGGACGAGCAGTACTTC; cdr3_aa: CASSLQRGDEQYF; v_call: TRBV7-3; d_call: TRBD2; j_call: TRBJ2-7; clone_size: NA
cdr3_nt: TGCGCCAGCACCGCGCGGGGGAATGAGAACACTGAAGCTTTCTTT; cdr3_aa: CASTARGNENTEAFF; v_call: TRBV4-1; d_call: NA; j_call: TRBJ1-1; clone_size: NA
cdr3_nt: TGTGCCAGCAGTCCCGGACAGCCGATTATCCAAGAGACCCAGTACTTC; cdr3_aa: CASSPGQPIIQETQYF; v_call: TRBV28; d_call: NA; j_call: TRBJ2-5; clone_size: NA
cdr3_nt: TGTGCCAGCAACCCACAGGGATTGGGCACTGAAGCTTTCTTT; cdr3_aa: CASNPQGLGTEAFF; v_call: TRBV9; d_call: NA; j_call: TRBJ1-1; clone_size: NA
cdr3_nt: TGTGCCAGCTTAGACAGTACCAATCAGCCCCAGCATTTT; cdr3_aa: CASLDSTNQPQHF; v_call: TRBV19; d_call: NA; j_call: TRBJ1-5; clone_size: NA
cdr3_nt: TGTGCCAGCAGCTCCGGACAGGGAAACTATGGCTACACCTTC; cdr3_aa: CASSSGQGNYGYTF; v_call: TRBV7-2; d_call: TRBD1; j_call: TRBJ1-2; clone_size: NA
cdr3_nt: TGTGCCAGCAGCCTCGGACTAGCGGACTACAATGAGCAGTTCTTC; cdr3_aa: CASSLGLADYNEQFF; v_call: TRBV3-1/TRBV3-2; d_call: TRBD2; j_call: TRBJ2-1; clone_size: NA
cdr3_nt: TGTGCCCAGTATAGTAGGGGAACAGGGGGCTACACCTTC; cdr3_aa: CAQYSRGTGGYTF; v_call: TRBV30; d_call: NA; j_call: TRBJ1-2; clone_size: few
cdr3_nt: TGTGCCAGCAGCTCCGGACTAGCGACCTACGAGCAGTACTTC; cdr3_aa: CASSSGLATYEQYF; v_call: TRBV9; d_call: TRBD2; j_call: TRBJ2-7; clone_size: NA
cdr3_nt: TGTGCCAGCGACCGGGACATTGGCTACGAGCAGTACTTC; cdr3_aa: CASDRDIGYEQYF; v_call: TRBV2; d_call: NA; j_call: TRBJ2-7; clone_size: NA
cdr3_nt: TGTGCCAGCAGTCCCTGGACAGGGGGGAACACTGAAGCTTTCTTT; cdr3_aa: CASSPWTGGNTEAFF; v_call: TRBV28; d_call: TRBD1; j_call: TRBJ1-1; clone_size: once
cdr3_nt: TGTGCCAGCAGTTTTCCCGAGAGATTACAGGGGCAGTACTTC; cdr3_aa: CASSFPERLQGQYF; v_call: TRBV28; d_call: NA; j_call: TRBJ2-7; clone_size: NA
cdr3_nt: TGTGCCAGCAGTCCCCTAGCGGGAGCCCTTGAGCAGTTCTTC; cdr3_aa: CASSPLAGALEQFF; v_call: TRBV6-4; d_call: TRBD2; j_call: TRBJ2-1; clone_size: NA
cdr3_nt: TGTGCCAGCAGCCTGGGGACAGTAGGCGAGACCCAGTACTTC; cdr3_aa: CASSLGTVGETQYF; v_call: TRBV7-9; d_call: TRBD1; j_call: TRBJ2-5; clone_size: NA
cdr3_nt: TGTGCCAGCAGCTTAAGTCTCGCAGGGCACACCGGGGAGCTGTTTTTT; cdr3_aa: CASSLSLAGHTGELFF; v_call: TRBV11-3; d_call: NA; j_call: TRBJ2-2; clone_size: NA
cdr3_nt: TGTGCCAGCAGCCTTCTCGGGTGGGGCCCCCTCTCTGGAAACACCATATATTTT; cdr3_aa: CASSLLGWGPLSGNTIYF; v_call: TRBV13; d_call: NA; j_call: TRBJ1-3; clone_size: NA
cdr3_nt: TGCGCCAGCAGCTTGGCCTTCAGGTTCATAAGCACAGATACGCAGTATTTT; cdr3_aa: CASSLAFRFISTDTQYF; v_call: TRBV5-1; d_call: NA; j_call: TRBJ2-3; clone_size: once
cdr3_nt: TGCGCCAGCAGCCTTGGACAGGGACAGAACACCGGGGAGCTGTTTTTT; cdr3_aa: CASSLGQGQNTGELFF; v_call: TRBV4-1; d_call: TRBD1; j_call: TRBJ2-2; clone_size: many
cdr3_nt: TGTGCCACCAGTGATCCAGACATGGTCCCTGGCTACACCTTC; cdr3_aa: CATSDPDMVPGYTF; v_call: TRBV24-1; d_call: NA; j_call: TRBJ1-2; clone_size: NA
cdr3_nt: TGTGCCAGCAGCTACCCCGGACAGGCAAGACCTTCTGGAAACACCATATATTTT; cdr3_aa: CASSYPGQARPSGNTIYF; v_call: TRBV28; d_call: TRBD1; j_call: TRBJ1-3; clone_size: NA
cdr3_nt: TGCGCCAGCAGCCCCAGAGACAGGGGGTCCTACGAGCAGTACTTC; cdr3_aa: CASSPRDRGSYEQYF; v_call: TRBV5-1; d_call: TRBD1; j_call: TRBJ2-7; clone_size: NA
cdr3_nt: TGTGCCAGCAGCCTCAGGGGGGTGGCCGATGAAAAACTGTTTTTT; cdr3_aa: CASSLRGVADEKLFF; v_call: TRBV7-8; d_call: TRBD1; j_call: TRBJ1-4; clone_size: NA
cdr3_nt: TGTGCCAGCAGCTCACAGGGAATTAATGAAAAACTGTTTTTT; cdr3_aa: CASSSQGINEKLFF; v_call: TRBV5-4; d_call: NA; j_call: TRBJ1-4; clone_size: NA
cdr3_nt: TGTGCCAGCACCGAAATTGGACAGCAAGAGACCCAGTACTTC; cdr3_aa: CASTEIGQQETQYF; v_call: TRBV28; d_call: NA; j_call: TRBJ2-5; clone_size: NA
cdr3_nt: TGTGCCAGCAGTTCCGTGAGTCAGGGGGCAATGGGTGGCTACACCTTC; cdr3_aa: CASSSVSQGAMGGYTF; v_call: TRBV5-4; d_call: TRBD1; j_call: TRBJ1-2; clone_size: few
cdr3_nt: TGTGCTAGCAGCTTAGGGCTAGCGGGAGGACGTACCTACAATGAGCAGTTCTTC; cdr3_aa: CASSLGLAGGRTYNEQFF; v_call: TRBV7-7; d_call: TRBD2; j_call: TRBJ2-1; clone_size: NA
cdr3_nt: TGTGCCAGCAGCCCTGGGACTAGCGGGAGGGCCGGGGCAGATACGCAGTATTTT; cdr3_aa: CASSPGTSGRAGADTQYF; v_call: TRBV11-3; d_call: TRBD2; j_call: TRBJ2-3; clone_size: few